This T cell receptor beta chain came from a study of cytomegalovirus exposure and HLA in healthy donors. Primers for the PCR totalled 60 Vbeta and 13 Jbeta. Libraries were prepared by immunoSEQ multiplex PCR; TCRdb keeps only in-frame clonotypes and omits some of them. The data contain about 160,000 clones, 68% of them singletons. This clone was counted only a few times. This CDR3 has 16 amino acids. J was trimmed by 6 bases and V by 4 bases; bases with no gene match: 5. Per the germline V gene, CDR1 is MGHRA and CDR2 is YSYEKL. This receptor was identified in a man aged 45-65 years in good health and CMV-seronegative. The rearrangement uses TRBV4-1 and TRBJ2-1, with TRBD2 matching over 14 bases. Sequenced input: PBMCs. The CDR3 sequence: CASSLLTSGGANEQFF. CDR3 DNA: TGCGCCAGCAGCCTCCTGACTAGCGGGGGGGCCAATGAGCAGTTCTTC.